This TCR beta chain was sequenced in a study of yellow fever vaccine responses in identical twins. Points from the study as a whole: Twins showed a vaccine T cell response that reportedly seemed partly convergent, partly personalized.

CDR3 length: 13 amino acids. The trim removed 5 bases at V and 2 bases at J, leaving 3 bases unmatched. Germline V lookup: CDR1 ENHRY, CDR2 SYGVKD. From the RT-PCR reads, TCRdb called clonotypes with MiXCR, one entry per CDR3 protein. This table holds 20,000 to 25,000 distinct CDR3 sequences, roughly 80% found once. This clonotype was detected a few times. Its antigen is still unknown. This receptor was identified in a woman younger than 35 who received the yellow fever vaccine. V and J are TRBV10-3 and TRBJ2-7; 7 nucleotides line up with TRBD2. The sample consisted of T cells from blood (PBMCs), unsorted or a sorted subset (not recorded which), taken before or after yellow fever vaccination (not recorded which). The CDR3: CAISLAVTYEQYF. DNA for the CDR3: TGTGCCATCAGTCTAGCGGTAACCTACGAGCAGTACTTC.